One sample yielded the 20 T cell receptor beta chains listed below, sequenced in a study of blood T cell repertoires in COVID-19. The protocol was immunoSEQ multiplex PCR, while the TCRdb copy is restricted to in-frame clones and leaves out a portion. Of over 60,000 clones listed, about 90% are singletons. Material: peripheral blood. These TCRs come from a man aged 50-60 years with acute or convalescent COVID-19.

V usage is TRBV24-1 and J usage is TRBJ2-1; 12 bases fit TRBD2. Losses at the gene ends were 1 base for V and 7 bases for J; bases not matched to a gene: 10. Germline V CDR1 and CDR2: KGHDR, SFDVKD. CDR3 size: 18 residues. The CDR3 loop is CATSDLALTSGRLNEQFF. DNA for the CDR3: TGTGCCACCAGTGATTTAGCCCTCACTAGCGGGAGGCTAAATGAGCAGTTCTTC.

The chain recombines TRBV29-1 with TRBJ2-1; 13 nucleotides match TRBD2. The ends lost 8 bases at V and 12 bases at J; junction bases unmatched: 7. The germline CDR1 and CDR2 sequences are SQVTM and ANQGSEA. The CDR3 sequence is 12 residues long. CDR3 nucleotides: TGCAGCAGCTGGACTAGCGGGAGATCGCAGTTCTTC. Its protein product is CSSWTSGRSQFF.

The chain combines TRBV19 with TRBJ1-5; D unresolved. V shed 7 bases and J shed 3 bases, with 13 bases lying between them. The CDR3 totals 14 residues. CDR1 is LNHDA and CDR2 is SQIVND in the germline V gene (reference sequence). CDR3 residues: CASMDGVPNQPQHF. The CDR3 region has the DNA TGTGCCAGTATGGACGGGGTTCCCAATCAGCCCCAGCATTTT.

This chain connects TRBV5-1 to TRBJ2-3; 9 bases line up with TRBD2. Germline V CDR1 and CDR2: SGHRS, YFSETQ. Trimming took 4 bases from V and 4 from J; bases not matched to a gene: 10. The CDR3 totals 16 residues. The CDR3 nucleotides read TGCGCCAGCAGCCGTGGGGTTAGCGGGAGCTCAGATACGCAGTATTTT. The encoded protein is CASSRGVSGSSDTQYF.

V gene TRBV6-5 combines with J gene TRBJ1-3; weak D call: TRBD1 (5 bases). V was pared by 5 bases and J by 11 bases, with 13 bases between. Germline assignment: CDR1 MNHEY and CDR2 SVGAGI. CDR3 length: 12 residues. The CDR3 is CASSPGTYSIYF. The CDR3 nucleotides are TGTGCCAGCAGTCCGGGGACTTATTCCATATATTTT.

The V and J genes are TRBV6-1 and TRBJ1-2; D gene ambiguous. The CDR3 runs 14 residues. CDR1 MNHNS and CDR2 SASEGT come from the germline V gene. V gave up 3 bases and J gave up 4 bases, with 12 bases separating them. The CDR3 DNA reads as TGTGCCAGCAGTGATCGAACAGAGTTCTATGGCTACACCTTC. Its translation is CASSDRTEFYGYTF.

The chain links TRBV24-1 to TRBJ2-3, with D perhaps TRBD1 (6 bases). Germline-derived CDR1 and CDR2 are KGHDR and SFDVKD. V lost 9 bases to trimming and J lost 3 bases, with 15 bases between them. CDR3 length: 14 amino acids. In nucleotides, the CDR3 is TGTGCCACCGGGGAAGGCAGGGGAACAGATACGCAGTATTTT. Protein product: CATGEGRGTDTQYF.

J is TRBJ2-7 and V is TRBV6-6; 9 bases are shared with TRBD2. CDR1 and CDR2 (germline): MNHNY, SVGAGI (reference sequence). This CDR3 spans 15 amino acids. Trimming at V came to 2 bases and at J to 1 base, leaving 3 bases not matched to a gene. CDR3 protein: CASSYGAGGSYEQYF. The DNA for the CDR3 is TGTGCCAGCAGTTACGGAGCGGGAGGTTCCTACGAGCAGTACTTC.

The chain combines TRBV5-1 with TRBJ1-1; D is perhaps TRBD1 (6 bases). CDR3 size: 14 residues. V lost 6 bases and J lost 1, with 13 bases in between. CDR1 is SGHRS, CDR2 YFSETQ, per germline. The CDR3 here is CASTYLTGNTEAFF. In nucleotides, the CDR3 is TGCGCCAGCACCTACCTGACAGGGAACACTGAAGCTTTCTTT.

This chain connects TRBV10-2 to TRBJ1-1; D gene unclear. Deletions cut 7 bases from V and 1 base from J, with 10 bases between. Germline loops: CDR1 WSHSY, CDR2 SAAADI. The CDR3 contains 13 residues. As DNA, the CDR3 is TGCGCCAGCACCCGCGTTCCGAACACTGAAGCTTTCTTT. Amino acid sequence: CASTRVPNTEAFF.

The CDR3 coding sequence is TGTGCCAGCAGCTTTACTAGCGGGAGGTACAATGAGCAGTTCTTC. It codes for CASSFTSGRYNEQFF. The chain couples TRBV7-9 to TRBJ2-1, with 12 nucleotides matching TRBD2. CDR3 length: 15 amino acids. Germline CDR1 and CDR2: SEHNR and FQNEAQ (reference sequence). Trimming cost V 3 bases and J 4 bases; bases outside gene matches: 1.

V is TRBV5-1 and J is TRBJ1-1; a weak D match, TRBD1 (6 bases). The germline gives CDR1 SGHRS, CDR2 YFSETQ. The CDR3 runs 15 residues. The V end lost 5 bases, the J end lost 3 bases, and 17 bases lay between the germline ends. CDR3 region: CASRRAGDGYTEAFF. For the CDR3, the DNA is TGCGCCAGCAGGCGGGCAGGGGACGGGTACACTGAAGCTTTCTTT.

The chain is built from TRBV4-3 and TRBJ1-2, with D tentatively TRBD1 (5 bases). CDR1 and CDR2 from the germline V gene are LGHNA and YSLEER. There are 14 residues in the CDR3. V was clipped by 4 bases and J by 8 bases, with 17 bases between them. CDR3 loop: CASSPGAAMGGYTF. In DNA form, the CDR3 reads TGCGCCAGCAGCCCTGGGGCGGCAATGGGAGGCTACACCTTC.

V usage is TRBV5-4 and J usage is TRBJ2-7, with 11 positions matching TRBD2. Germline CDR1 and CDR2: SGHNT and YYREEE (reference sequence). The CDR3 runs to 16 residues. V shed 4 bases, J shed 0 bases, and the junction held 6 bases outside the gene matches. The CDR3 spells CASSPGLAGFSYEQYF. DNA of the CDR3: TGTGCCAGCAGCCCCGGACTAGCGGGCTTCTCCTACGAGCAGTACTTC. The whole variable domain, remainder taken from reference TRBV5-4 and TRBJ2-7, is ETGVTQSPTHLIKTRGQQVTLRCSSQSGHNTVSWYQQALGQGPQFIFQYYREEENGRGNFPPRFSGLQFPNYSSELNVNALELDDSALYLCASSPGLAGFSYEQYFGPGTRLTVT.

This clone was seen a few times. The CDR3, as DNA: TGTGCCAGCAGCTGGACCGGGACAGGGAGGATCACTGAAGCTTTCTTT. This encodes CASSWTGTGRITEAFF. The V and J genes are TRBV7-2 and TRBJ1-1, with 9 positions matching TRBD1. The ends lost 4 bases at V and 4 bases at J; junction bases unmatched: 10. CDR1 and CDR2 from the germline V gene are SGHTA and FQGNSA. The CDR3 totals 16 residues.

Written as DNA, the CDR3 is TGTGCCAGCAGCGTAGAAGCGGGAGGAAGGTACACCGGGGAGCTGTTTTTT. As protein: CASSVEAGGRYTGELFF. This chain uses TRBV9 with TRBJ2-2; 9 nucleotides align to TRBD2. V was clipped by 0 bases and J by 3 bases; unmatched bases: 6. Germline V gives CDR1 SGDLS, CDR2 YYNGEE. CDR3 length: 17 residues.

The chain links TRBV4-2 to TRBJ2-7; 14 nucleotides match TRBD2. CDR1 and CDR2 (germline): LGHNA, YNFKEQ. V lost 0 bases and J lost 4; bases outside the gene matches: 14. The length of the CDR3 is 20 residues. The CDR3 reads CASSQDFRVGLAGGGYEQYF. In DNA, the CDR3 is TGTGCCAGCAGCCAAGATTTTAGGGTAGGACTAGCGGGAGGAGGATACGAGCAGTACTTC.

V and J are TRBV11-2 and TRBJ1-2, with 7 positions matching TRBD1. Germline values: CDR1 SGHAT, CDR2 FQNNGV. The CDR3 is 15 amino acids. V shed 5 bases and J 4 bases; nucleotides not matched to a gene: 10. The CDR3 protein is CASSLGTVNPYGYTF. In DNA, the CDR3 is TGTGCCAGCAGCCTCGGGACAGTCAACCCCTATGGCTACACCTTC.

J is TRBJ2-6 and V is TRBV4-2, with D uncertain. From germline, CDR1 is LGHNA and CDR2 YNFKEQ. The V end lost 4 bases, the J end lost 0 bases, and 7 bases lay between the germline ends. The CDR3 is 15 residues long. This CDR3 reads CASSLLPSGANVLTF. DNA of the CDR3: TGTGCCAGCAGCCTTCTCCCCTCTGGGGCCAACGTCCTGACTTTC.

V is TRBV5-8 and J is TRBJ2-7, with D unresolved. The CDR3 totals 12 residues. CDR1 and CDR2 from the germline V gene are SGHTS and YDEGEE. V was shortened by 3 bases and J by 7 bases, with 11 bases between the two germline ends. This CDR3 is CASSWVTGEQYF. Here the CDR3 DNA reads TGTGCCAGCAGCTGGGTGACGGGTGAGCAGTACTTC.